This T cell receptor (beta chain) was sequenced for a study of a mutant IDH1 vaccine in newly diagnosed glioma. Looked up from germline, CDR1 is SGHDN and CDR2 is FVKESK. Unmatched junction bases numbered 10, after V lost 4 bases and J lost 1 base. The CDR3 totals 17 residues. Clones were read by immunoSEQ multiplex PCR, and TCRdb kept only the in-frame ones, dropping some. The profile covers approximately 100,000 clones, with 85% to 90% appearing a single time and roughly 0.6% taken by the ten largest. The time point: baseline, week 1 (first vaccination visit). Indicated treatment: pre-vaccination baseline after standard-of-care therapy.

The sample consisted of PBMCs, taken from a glioma patient treated with radiotherapy, temozolomide or both. The chain employs TRBV14 and TRBJ2-1; 7 bases agree with TRBD2. The receptor's source is a woman in her forties or fifties with glioma. Written as DNA, the CDR3 is TGTGCCAGCAGCCTACTAGCGCTCGCTCCTTCCTACAATGAGCAGTTCTTC. Protein sequence: CASSLLALAPSYNEQFF.